This T cell receptor beta chain was captured in a study of blood T cell repertoires in COVID-19. Study-level information: Samples taken during acute and convalescent COVID-19 were collected in the United States, Italy and Spain.

Original data processing: Nucleated cell number was recorded as an estimate derived from reference gene primer amplification. TCRdb's table, derived via immunoSEQ multiplex PCR, lists solely in-frame clones and lacks some. For V, J and clone size, that table is used; D and trimming come from the DNA. The sample records under 300,000 clones, roughly nine tenths being singletons. The sequence was collected from a man aged 55 to 70 with acute or convalescent COVID-19. The specimen was peripheral blood.

As DNA, the CDR3 is TGCGCCAGCAGCTCAAAGGACAGGGAACGCGACATTCAGTACTTC. It yields the protein CASSSKDRERDIQYF. The chain couples TRBV5-1 to TRBJ2-4; 8 bases line up with TRBD1. Per the germline V gene, CDR1 is SGHRS and CDR2 is YFSETQ. The V and J ends lost 3 bases and 8 bases, in that order; junction bases with no gene match: 10. This CDR3 has 15 amino acids.